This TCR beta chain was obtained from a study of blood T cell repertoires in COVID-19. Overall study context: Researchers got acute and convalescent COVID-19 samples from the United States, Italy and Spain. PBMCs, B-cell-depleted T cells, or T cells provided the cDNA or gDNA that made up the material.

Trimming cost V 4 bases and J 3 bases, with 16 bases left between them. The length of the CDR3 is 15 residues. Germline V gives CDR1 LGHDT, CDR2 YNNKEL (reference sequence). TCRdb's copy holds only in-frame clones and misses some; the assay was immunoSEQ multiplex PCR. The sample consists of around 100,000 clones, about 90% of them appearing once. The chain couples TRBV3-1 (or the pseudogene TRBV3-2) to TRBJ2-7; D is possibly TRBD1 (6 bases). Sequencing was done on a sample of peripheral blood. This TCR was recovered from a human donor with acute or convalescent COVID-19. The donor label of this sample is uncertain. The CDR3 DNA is TGTGCCAGCAGCCCAACCGGGACACTGTACTACGAGCAGTACTTC. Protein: CASSPTGTLYYEQYF.